Sequencing of this TCR beta chain was carried out in a study of blood T cell repertoires in COVID-19. The CDR3 contains 20 residues. The V gene end was trimmed by 0 bases and the J gene end by 5 bases; junction bases not matched to a gene: 12. CDR1 SGHRS and CDR2 YFSETQ come from the germline V gene. Generated by immunoSEQ multiplex PCR, the TCRdb table keeps only in-frame clones and is missing some. The data show about 260,000 clones, more than 85% seen once. The sequence derives from a man aged 40-55 years who had been exposed to COVID-19. Sequenced sample: PBMCs or T cells enriched from blood (not recorded which). V gene TRBV5-1 combines with J gene TRBJ2-3, with TRBD2 identical over 16 bases. CDR3 DNA sequence: TGCGCCAGCAGCTTGGAGATCCCGGGACTAGCGGGAGGGCCGGTAGATACGCAGTATTTT. Translation: CASSLEIPGLAGGPVDTQYF.